These 22 T cell receptor beta chains originate from one sample sequenced in a study of response to subunit inactivated influenza vaccine. TCRdb processed the RT-PCR reads anew with MiXCR; each CDR3 protein has one entry. The sample holds 550,000 to 650,000 distinct CDR3 sequences; over 9.5% are singletons and the top ten take roughly 10%. The material sequenced was PBMCs from blood, taken on the day of vaccination. Receptor source: a man aged 50 to 59 who received an inactivated influenza vaccine.

Only a few counts were recorded for this clonotype. The chain couples TRBV29-1 to TRBJ1-2; 7 nucleotides match TRBD1. V shed 3 bases and J 5 bases; nucleotides not matched to a gene: 9. This CDR3 region has 14 residues. The germline V gene encodes CDR1 SQVTM and CDR2 ANQGSEA. The CDR3 sequence: CSVEAGRGFYGYTF. The CDR3 DNA follows: TGCAGCGTTGAGGCGGGCAGGGGGTTTTATGGCTACACCTTC.

This chain links TRBV12-3 or TRBV12-4 with TRBJ1-1, with D possibly being TRBD1 (5 bases). Trimming stripped 7 bases from V and 2 bases from J, with 14 bases between. This CDR3 is built from 14 residues. The CDR3 loop is CASKSRGFNTEAFF. The CDR3 DNA is TGTGCCAGCAAGTCGAGGGGCTTTAACACTGAAGCTTTCTTT.

As to this clonotype: This may stem from a read error, because a much larger clone lies one nucleotide away. The chain links TRBV7-9 to TRBJ2-1; 9 bases fit TRBD2. Germline-derived CDR1 and CDR2 are SEHNR and FQNEAQ (reference sequence). This CDR3 contains 16 residues. CDR3 DNA sequence: TGTGCCAGCAGCGCGCCGGGACTAGCAATCTACAAAGAGCAGTTCTTC. Translated, it gives CASSAPGLAIYKEQFF.

The table lists this clonotype with many counts. The chain links TRBV12-3 or TRBV12-4 to TRBJ2-5; TRBD2 might be the D (6 bases). The V end was cut by 5 bases, the J end by 1 base, with 11 bases between. CDR3 size: 14 residues. CDR3 protein: CASSPSGAQETQYF. DNA for the CDR3: TGTGCCAGCAGTCCTTCGGGAGCCCAAGAGACCCAGTACTTC.

The chain joins TRBV28 to TRBJ1-2, with 8 nucleotides matching TRBD1. Looked up from germline, CDR1 is MDHEN and CDR2 is SYDVKM. V shed 4 bases and J 7 bases; nucleotides not matched to a gene: 8. The CDR3 loop spans 14 amino acids. The CDR3 sequence is CASSYTDRVFGYTF. CDR3 sequence (DNA): TGTGCCAGCAGTTACACGGACAGGGTCTTTGGCTACACCTTC.

V gene TRBV3-1 combines with J gene TRBJ2-1; no clear D gene. The V end lost 2 bases, the J end lost 8 bases, and 10 bases lay between the germline ends. The CDR3 consists of 13 residues. Germline V CDR1 and CDR2: LGHDT, YNNKEL (reference sequence). The CDR3 DNA sequence: TGTGCCAGCAGCCAATTTTTGGCCCATGAGCAGTTCTTC. This translates into CASSQFLAHEQFF.

The chain employs TRBV15 and TRBJ1-2; weak D call: TRBD1 (6 bases). This CDR3 region has 15 residues. CDR1 and CDR2 from the germline V gene are LNHNV and YYDKDF (reference sequence). Trimming removed 3 bases at V and 1 base at J, with 12 bases between. CDR3 loop: CATSRVGQFNYGYTF. In nucleotides, the CDR3 is TGTGCCACCAGCAGGGTCGGACAGTTTAACTATGGCTACACCTTC.

This sequence joins TRBV11-2 and TRBJ2-7, with D possibly TRBD2 on 6 matching bases. Trimming removed 1 base from V and 3 bases from J, with 10 bases in between. This CDR3 comprises 14 residues. In germline, CDR1 is SGHAT, CDR2 FQNNGV. The CDR3 region is CASSLARRVYEQYF. DNA for the CDR3: TGTGCCAGCAGCTTAGCGAGGAGGGTCTACGAGCAGTACTTC.

The rearrangement joins TRBV24-1 to TRBJ2-3, with D perhaps matching TRBD2 (5 bases). V lost 1 base and J 0 bases, leaving 10 bases between the germline ends. Germline V lookup: CDR1 KGHDR, CDR2 SFDVKD. The CDR3 length is 16 residues. The CDR3 reads CATSDLGGRSTDTQYF. For the CDR3, the DNA is TGTGCCACCAGTGATTTAGGAGGAAGAAGCACAGATACGCAGTATTTT.

This clonotype was detected a few times. The gene calls are TRBV12-3 or TRBV12-4 and TRBJ2-7; D is unclear. Deletions cut 2 bases from V and 6 bases from J, with 11 bases between. The CDR3 spans 13 residues. The CDR3, as DNA: TGTGCCAGCAGTTTATCTCTCTTCCGCGAGCAGTACTTC. Its translation: CASSLSLFREQYF.

This chain joins TRBV15 and TRBJ2-1; possible D gene TRBD2, 6 bases. The CDR3 has 12 residues. V dropped 3 bases and J dropped 11 bases, with 11 bases sitting between them. Germline V CDR1 and CDR2: LNHNV, YYDKDF (reference sequence). The CDR3: CATSSRLDKQFF. For the CDR3, the DNA is TGTGCCACCAGCAGCAGACTAGACAAGCAGTTCTTC.

The chain combines TRBV7-8 with TRBJ1-2; 9 nucleotides line up with TRBD1. With V trimmed by 4 bases and J by 6 bases, 15 bases remained unmatched. Germline-derived CDR1 and CDR2 are SGHVS and FQNEAQ. CDR3 length: 17 amino acids. Here the CDR3 DNA reads TGTGCCAGCAGCTCCGACTCCCTGGGACAGGGTTTAAATGGCTACACCTTC. Its translation is CASSSDSLGQGLNGYTF. The entire variable domain, with the rest obtained from reference TRBV7-8 and TRBJ1-2, is as follows: GAGVSQSPRYKVAKRGQDVALRCDPISGHVSLFWYQQALGQGPEFLTYFQNEAQLDKSGLPSDRFFAERPEGSVSTLKIQRTQQEDSAVYLCASSSDSLGQGLNGYTFGSGTRLTVV.

The chain uses TRBV6-1 and TRBJ1-5, with 8 bases lining up with TRBD1. This CDR3 has 14 residues. Per the germline V gene, CDR1 is MNHNS and CDR2 is SASEGT. With V trimmed by 3 bases and J by 4 bases, 2 bases remained unmatched. Here the CDR3 reads CASSDRTGNQPQHF. The CDR3, as DNA: TGTGCCAGCAGTGACCGGACAGGGAATCAGCCCCAGCATTTT.

The V call is TRBV6-5, the J call TRBJ1-1, with 8 bases fitting TRBD1. This CDR3 comprises 17 residues. Germline V gene data show CDR1 as MNHEY and CDR2 as SVGAGI. J was trimmed by 2 bases and V by 0 bases; bases with no gene match: 8. The DNA for the CDR3 is TGTGCCAGCAGTTACTCAGGGGGCAGGGGGCTCAACACTGAAGCTTTCTTT. Amino acids: CASSYSGGRGLNTEAFF.

This clonotype has ten or more counts. The J gene is TRBJ1-2, the V gene TRBV20-1, with 9 bases identical to TRBD1. CDR1 and CDR2 from the germline V gene are DFQATT and SNEGSKA (reference sequence). V gave up 6 bases and J gave up 5 bases; unmatched junction bases: 13. The CDR3 is 15 residues long. This CDR3 is CSATPPGQGGYGYTF. CDR3 bases: TGCAGTGCCACTCCTCCGGGACAGGGAGGGTATGGCTACACCTTC.

The chain combines TRBV6-5 with TRBJ1-2, with TRBD1 matching 7 bases. This CDR3 contains 13 residues. V was pared by 3 bases and J by 7 bases, with 5 bases of the junction left unmatched. Germline V CDR1 and CDR2: MNHEY, SVGAGI. CDR3 nucleotides: TGTGCCAGCAGTTATAAGGGGGCTGGTGGCTACACCTTC. Residues: CASSYKGAGGYTF.

The table lists this clonotype with many counts. The V call is TRBV10-3, the J call TRBJ1-2; D is perhaps TRBD1 (6 bases). V lost 3 bases and J lost 5, with 13 bases in between. From germline, CDR1 is ENHRY and CDR2 SYGVKD. CDR3 length: 14 residues. CDR3 bases: TGTGCCATCAGTGACCCAGGGGCTTGGTATGGCTACACCTTC. Its protein is CAISDPGAWYGYTF.

This clonotype was observed a handful of times. This chain connects TRBV7-2 to TRBJ2-5, with TRBD2 matching 7 bases. This CDR3 region has 16 residues. The trim removed 0 bases at V and 2 bases at J, leaving 6 bases unmatched. Germline V lookup: CDR1 SGHTA, CDR2 FQGNSA. CDR3 bases: TGTGCCAGCAGCTTAGCTATGTCGGGGGGACAAGAGACCCAGTACTTC. This codes for CASSLAMSGGQETQYF. The whole variable domain, remainder taken from reference TRBV7-2 and TRBJ2-5, is GAGVSQSPSNKVTEKGKDVELRCDPISGHTALYWYRQSLGQGLEFLIYFQGNSAPDKSGLPSDRFSAERTGGSVSTLTIQRTQQEDSAVYLCASSLAMSGGQETQYFGPGTRLLVL.

This sequence joins TRBV10-3 and TRBJ2-1; 8 bases fit TRBD1. V trimming: 3 bases; J trimming: 4 bases; junction bases outside the gene matches: 5. Germline CDR1 and CDR2: ENHRY and SYGVKD. The CDR3 has 15 residues. DNA of the CDR3: TGTGCCATCAGTGACACAGGGGGAAGTTACAATGAGCAGTTCTTC. Translating gives CAISDTGGSYNEQFF.

This clonotype was counted many times. J is TRBJ2-2 and V is TRBV10-3, with D possibly matching TRBD2 (5 bases). Germline CDR1 is ENHRY and CDR2 is SYGVKD. The CDR3 length is 12 residues. Between the trimmed V and J ends, which lost 4 bases and 5 bases, there was a span of 5 bases. The CDR3: CAISGTTGELFF. DNA of the CDR3: TGTGCCATCAGTGGGACTACCGGGGAGCTGTTTTTT.

This clonotype was counted a few times. CDR3 residues: CSASQMDGEQYF. Written as DNA, the CDR3 is TGCAGTGCTAGTCAAATGGACGGCGAGCAGTACTTC. The V call is TRBV20-1, the J call TRBJ2-7; D is uncertain. Germline V gene lookup returns CDR1 DFQATT and CDR2 SNEGSKA (reference sequence). The CDR3 has 12 residues. V was shortened by 3 bases and J by 6 bases, with 12 bases between the two germline ends.

The chain is built from TRBV14 and TRBJ1-6; D ambiguous. Trimming took off 2 bases at V and 3 bases at J, with 8 bases between the two ends. CDR1 and CDR2 (germline): SGHDN, FVKESK. The CDR3 has 15 amino acids. The chain's CDR3 is CASSQSSSYNSPLHF. DNA for the CDR3: TGTGCCAGCAGCCAATCTTCCAGCTATAATTCACCCCTCCACTTT.